This record looks at one T cell receptor beta chain sequence and its context. The data were obtained in a study of T cell changes during pregnancy in multiple sclerosis. Sequencing used immunoSEQ multiplex PCR; TCRdb keeps in-frame clones, though not all of them. The sample has about 32,000 clones, about 88% seen once. Trimming shortened V by 7 bases and J by 2 bases, and 14 bases separated the two germline ends. The CDR3 consists of 14 residues. The V gene's germline CDR1 is SNHLY and CDR2 FYNNEI. The sample here was CD8+ T cells from peripheral blood mononuclear cells, taken in the third trimester of pregnancy. This clonotype was sampled from a female donor with multiple sclerosis, enrolled in a pregnancy study. V and J are TRBV2 and TRBJ1-2, with TRBD1 as a possible D gene (6 bases). Here the CDR3 DNA reads TGTGCCAGCATCGAAGGGGGTTCCAACTATGGCTACACCTTC. Protein: CASIEGGSNYGYTF.